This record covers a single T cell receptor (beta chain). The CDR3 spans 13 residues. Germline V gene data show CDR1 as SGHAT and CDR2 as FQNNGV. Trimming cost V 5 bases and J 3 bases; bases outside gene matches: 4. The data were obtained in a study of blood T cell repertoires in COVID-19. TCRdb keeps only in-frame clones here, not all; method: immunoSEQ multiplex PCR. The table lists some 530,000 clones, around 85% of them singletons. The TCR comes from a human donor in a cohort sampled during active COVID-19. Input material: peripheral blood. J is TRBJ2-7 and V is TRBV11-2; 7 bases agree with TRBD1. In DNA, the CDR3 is TGTGCCAGCAGCCTCGGGACAGACTACGAGCAGTACTTC. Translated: CASSLGTDYEQYF.